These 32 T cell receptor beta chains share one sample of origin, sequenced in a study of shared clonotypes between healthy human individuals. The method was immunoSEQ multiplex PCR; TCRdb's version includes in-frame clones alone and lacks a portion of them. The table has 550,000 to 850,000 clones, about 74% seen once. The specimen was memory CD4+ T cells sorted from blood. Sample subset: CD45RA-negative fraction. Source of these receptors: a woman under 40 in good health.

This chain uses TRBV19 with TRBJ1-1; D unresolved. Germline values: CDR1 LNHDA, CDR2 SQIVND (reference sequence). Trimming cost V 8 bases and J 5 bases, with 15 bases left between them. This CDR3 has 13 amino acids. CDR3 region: CASRRVGNTEAFF. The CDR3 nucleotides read TGTGCCAGTCGGAGGGTAGGAAATACTGAAGCTTTCTTT.

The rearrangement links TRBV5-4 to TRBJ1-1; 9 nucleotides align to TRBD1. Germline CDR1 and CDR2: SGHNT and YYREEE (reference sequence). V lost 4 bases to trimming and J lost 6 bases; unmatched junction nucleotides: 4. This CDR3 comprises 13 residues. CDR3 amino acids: CASSPRTGAEAFF. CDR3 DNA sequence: TGTGCCAGCAGCCCGCGGACAGGGGCTGAAGCTTTCTTT.

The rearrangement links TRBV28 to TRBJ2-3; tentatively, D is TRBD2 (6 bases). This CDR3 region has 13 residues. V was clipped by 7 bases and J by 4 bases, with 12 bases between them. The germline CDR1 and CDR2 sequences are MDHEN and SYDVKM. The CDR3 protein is CASTGWGADTQYF. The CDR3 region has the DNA TGTGCCAGCACCGGATGGGGGGCAGATACGCAGTATTTT. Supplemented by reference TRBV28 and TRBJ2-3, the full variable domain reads DVKVTQSSRYLVKRTGEKVFLECVQDMDHENMFWYRQDPGLGLRLIYFSYDVKMKEKGDIPEGYSVSREKKERFSLILESASTNQTSMYLCASTGWGADTQYFGPGTRLTVL.

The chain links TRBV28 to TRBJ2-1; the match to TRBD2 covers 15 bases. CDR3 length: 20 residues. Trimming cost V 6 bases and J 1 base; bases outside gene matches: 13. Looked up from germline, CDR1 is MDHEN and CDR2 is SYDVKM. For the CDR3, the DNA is TGTGCCAGCAGCTATACTACCGGGACTAGCGGGAGGTTGTCCTACAATGAGCAGTTCTTC. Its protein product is CASSYTTGTSGRLSYNEQFF.

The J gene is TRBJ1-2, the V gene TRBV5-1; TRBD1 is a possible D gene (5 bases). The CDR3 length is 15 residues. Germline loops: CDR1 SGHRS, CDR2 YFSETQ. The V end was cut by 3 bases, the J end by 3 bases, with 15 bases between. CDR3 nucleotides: TGCGCCAGCAGCTACCGACAGAGAACACACTATGGCTACACCTTC. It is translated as CASSYRQRTHYGYTF.

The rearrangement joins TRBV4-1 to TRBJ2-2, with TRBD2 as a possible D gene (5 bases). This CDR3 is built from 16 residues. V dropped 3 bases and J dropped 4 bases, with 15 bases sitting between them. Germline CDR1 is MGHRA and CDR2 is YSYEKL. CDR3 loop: CASSHKERRGTGELFF. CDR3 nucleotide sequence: TGCGCCAGCAGCCACAAGGAGAGACGGGGCACCGGGGAGCTGTTTTTT.

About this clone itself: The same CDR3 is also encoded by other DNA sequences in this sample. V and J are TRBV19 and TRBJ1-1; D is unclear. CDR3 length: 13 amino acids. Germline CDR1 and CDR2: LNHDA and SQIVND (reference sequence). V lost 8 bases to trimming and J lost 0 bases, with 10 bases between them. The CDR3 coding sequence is TGTGCCAGTTCAGAGGGTTTGAACACTGAAGCTTTCTTT. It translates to CASSEGLNTEAFF. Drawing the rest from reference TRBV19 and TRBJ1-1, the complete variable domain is DGGITQSPKYLFRKEGQNVTLSCEQNLNHDAMYWYRQDPGQGLRLIYYSQIVNDFQKGDIAEGYSVSREKKESFPLTVTSAQKNPTAFYLCASSEGLNTEAFFGQGTRLTVV.

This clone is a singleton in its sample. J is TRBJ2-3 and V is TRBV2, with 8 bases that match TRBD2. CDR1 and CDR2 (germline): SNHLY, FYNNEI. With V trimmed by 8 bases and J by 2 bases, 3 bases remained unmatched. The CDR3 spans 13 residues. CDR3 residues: CASQRESTDTQYF. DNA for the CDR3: TGTGCCAGCCAGCGGGAGTCCACAGATACGCAGTATTTT.

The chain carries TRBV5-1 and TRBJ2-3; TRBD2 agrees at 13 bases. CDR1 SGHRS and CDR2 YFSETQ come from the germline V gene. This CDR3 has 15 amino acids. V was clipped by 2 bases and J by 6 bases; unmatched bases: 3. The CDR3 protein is CASSFTSGREDTQYF. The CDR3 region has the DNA TGCGCCAGCAGCTTTACTAGCGGGAGGGAGGATACGCAGTATTTT. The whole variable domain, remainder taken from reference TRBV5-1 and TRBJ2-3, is KAGVTQTPRYLIKTRGQQVTLSCSPISGHRSVSWYQQTPGQGLQFLFEYFSETQRNKGNFPGRFSGRQFSNSRSEMNVSTLELGDSALYLCASSFTSGREDTQYFGPGTRLTVL.

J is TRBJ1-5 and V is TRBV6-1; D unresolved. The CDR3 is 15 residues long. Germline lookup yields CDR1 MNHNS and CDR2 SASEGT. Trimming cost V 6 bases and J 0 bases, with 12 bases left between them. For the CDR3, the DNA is TGTGCCAGCAGCGTCACAAGAAATAGCAATCAGCCCCAGCATTTT. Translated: CASSVTRNSNQPQHF.

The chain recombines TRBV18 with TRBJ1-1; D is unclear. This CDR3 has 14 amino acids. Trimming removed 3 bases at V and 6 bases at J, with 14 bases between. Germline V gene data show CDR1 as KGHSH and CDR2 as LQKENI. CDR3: CASSPTGQIAEAFF. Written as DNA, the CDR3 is TGTGCCAGCTCACCGACCGGGCAGATAGCTGAAGCTTTCTTT. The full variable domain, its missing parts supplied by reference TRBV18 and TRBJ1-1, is NAGVMQNPRHLVRRRGQEARLRCSPMKGHSHVYWYRQLPEEGLKFMVYLQKENIIDESGMPKERFSAEFPKEGPSILRIQQVVRGDSAAYFCASSPTGQIAEAFFGQGTRLTVV.

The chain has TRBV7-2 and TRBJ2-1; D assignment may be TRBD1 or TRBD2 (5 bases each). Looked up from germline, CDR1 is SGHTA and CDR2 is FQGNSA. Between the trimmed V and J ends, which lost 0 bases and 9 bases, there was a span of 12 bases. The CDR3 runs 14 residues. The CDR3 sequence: CASSLAAGTGEQFF. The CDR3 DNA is TGTGCCAGCAGCTTAGCTGCTGGGACGGGTGAGCAGTTCTTC.

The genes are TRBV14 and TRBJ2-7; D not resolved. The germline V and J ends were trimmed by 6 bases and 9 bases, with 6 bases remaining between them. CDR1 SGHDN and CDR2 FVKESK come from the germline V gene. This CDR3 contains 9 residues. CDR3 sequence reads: CASRVGQYF. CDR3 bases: TGTGCCAGCAGGGTGGGGCAGTACTTC.

CDR3 nucleotide sequence: TGCGCCAGCAGCTTACAGGGACAGGGTGGGGAAAAACTGTTTTTT. This gives the protein CASSLQGQGGEKLFF. This chain uses TRBV5-1 with TRBJ1-4, with 9 bases matching TRBD1. V lost 2 bases and J lost 8; bases outside the gene matches: 7. This CDR3 is built from 15 residues. Per germline, CDR1 SGHRS and CDR2 YFSETQ. Looking up the rest from reference TRBV5-1 and TRBJ1-4 gives the full variable domain: KAGVTQTPRYLIKTRGQQVTLSCSPISGHRSVSWYQQTPGQGLQFLFEYFSETQRNKGNFPGRFSGRQFSNSRSEMNVSTLELGDSALYLCASSLQGQGGEKLFFGSGTQLSVL.

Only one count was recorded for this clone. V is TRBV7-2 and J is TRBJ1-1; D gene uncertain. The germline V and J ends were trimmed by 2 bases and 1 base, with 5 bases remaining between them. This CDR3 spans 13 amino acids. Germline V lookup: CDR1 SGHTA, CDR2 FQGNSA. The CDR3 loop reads CASSLYSNTEAFF. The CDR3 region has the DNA TGTGCCAGCAGCTTATATTCGAACACTGAAGCTTTCTTT.

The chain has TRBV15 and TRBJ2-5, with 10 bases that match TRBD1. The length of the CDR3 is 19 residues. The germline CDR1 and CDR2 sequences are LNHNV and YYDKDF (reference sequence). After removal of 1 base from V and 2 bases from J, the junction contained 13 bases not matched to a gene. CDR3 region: CATSRVGTGVGVWQETQYF. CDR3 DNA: TGTGCCACCAGCAGAGTCGGGACAGGGGTTGGGGTGTGGCAAGAGACCCAGTACTTC.

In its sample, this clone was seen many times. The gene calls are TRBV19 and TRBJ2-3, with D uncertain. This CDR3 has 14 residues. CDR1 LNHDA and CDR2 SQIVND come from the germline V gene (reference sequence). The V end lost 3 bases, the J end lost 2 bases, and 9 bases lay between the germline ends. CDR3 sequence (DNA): TGTGCCAGTAGTATGGTTAGGTACACAGATACGCAGTATTTT. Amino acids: CASSMVRYTDTQYF.

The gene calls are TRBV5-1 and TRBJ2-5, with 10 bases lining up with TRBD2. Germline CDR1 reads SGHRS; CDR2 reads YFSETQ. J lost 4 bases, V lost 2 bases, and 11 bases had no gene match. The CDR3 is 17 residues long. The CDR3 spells CASSFSGSGRLGETQYF. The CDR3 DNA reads TGCGCCAGCAGCTTCTCGGGTAGCGGGAGGTTGGGAGAGACCCAGTACTTC.

DNA of the CDR3: TGTGCCAGCAGTGACCAACCGGGACTAGCCCTGGGGGGTGAGCAGTACTTC. It encodes CASSDQPGLALGGEQYF. V and J are TRBV6-1 and TRBJ2-7; 9 bases line up with TRBD2. This CDR3 contains 17 residues. Germline V CDR1 and CDR2: MNHNS, SASEGT. V lost 3 bases and J lost 7; bases outside the gene matches: 16.

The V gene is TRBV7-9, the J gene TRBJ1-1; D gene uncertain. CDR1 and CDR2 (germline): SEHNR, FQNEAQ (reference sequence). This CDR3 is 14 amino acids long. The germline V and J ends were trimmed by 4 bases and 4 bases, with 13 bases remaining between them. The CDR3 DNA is TGTGCCAGCAGCTCGAACACGAGGAGCACTGAAGCTTTCTTT. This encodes CASSSNTRSTEAFF.

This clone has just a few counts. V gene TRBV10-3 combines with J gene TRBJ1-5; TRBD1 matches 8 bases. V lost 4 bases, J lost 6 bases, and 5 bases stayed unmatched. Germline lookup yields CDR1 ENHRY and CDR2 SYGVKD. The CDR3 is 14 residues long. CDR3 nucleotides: TGTGCCATCAGTGTGGACAGGGAGAGTCAGCCCCAGCATTTT. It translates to CAISVDRESQPQHF.

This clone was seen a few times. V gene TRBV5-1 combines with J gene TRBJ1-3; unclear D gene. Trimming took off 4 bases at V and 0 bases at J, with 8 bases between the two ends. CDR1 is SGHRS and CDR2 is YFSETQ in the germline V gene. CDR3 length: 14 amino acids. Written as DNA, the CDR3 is TGCGCCAGCAGCGACCCAAGCTCTGGAAACACCATATATTTT. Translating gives CASSDPSSGNTIYF.

The CDR3 reads CASRPLKRQSYEQYF. The DNA for the CDR3 is TGTGCCAGCAGACCTCTGAAAAGGCAGTCCTACGAGCAGTACTTC. The chain carries TRBV11-2 and TRBJ2-7; the D is unclear. Trimming took 6 bases from V and 1 from J, leaving 16 bases between them. The germline V gene has CDR1 SGHAT and CDR2 FQNNGV. The CDR3 is 15 amino acids.

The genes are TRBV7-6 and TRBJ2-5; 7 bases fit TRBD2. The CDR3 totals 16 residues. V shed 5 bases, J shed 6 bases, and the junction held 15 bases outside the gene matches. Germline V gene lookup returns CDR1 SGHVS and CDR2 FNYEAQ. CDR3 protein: CASSPLGRGSLKTQYF. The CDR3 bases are TGTGCCAGCAGCCCGTTAGGGCGGGGGTCCTTGAAGACCCAGTACTTC.

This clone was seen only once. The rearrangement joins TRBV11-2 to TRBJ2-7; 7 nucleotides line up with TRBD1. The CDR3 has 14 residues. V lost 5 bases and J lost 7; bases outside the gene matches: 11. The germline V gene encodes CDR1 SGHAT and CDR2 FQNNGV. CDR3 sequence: CASSPGQAPREQYF. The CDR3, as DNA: TGTGCCAGCAGCCCAGGACAGGCACCTAGGGAGCAGTACTTC.

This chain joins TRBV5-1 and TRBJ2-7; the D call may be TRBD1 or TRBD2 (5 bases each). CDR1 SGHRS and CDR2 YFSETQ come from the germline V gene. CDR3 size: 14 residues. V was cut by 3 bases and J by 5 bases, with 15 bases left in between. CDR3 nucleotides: TGCGCCAGCAGCTGGGGACGTTTCCCCAACGAGCAGTACTTC. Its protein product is CASSWGRFPNEQYF.

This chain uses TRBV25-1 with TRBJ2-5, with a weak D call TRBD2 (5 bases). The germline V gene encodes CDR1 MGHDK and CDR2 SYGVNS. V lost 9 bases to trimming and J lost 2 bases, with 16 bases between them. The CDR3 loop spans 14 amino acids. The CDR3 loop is CASHQGAVQETQYF. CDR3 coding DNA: TGTGCCAGTCACCAAGGAGCGGTACAAGAGACCCAGTACTTC.

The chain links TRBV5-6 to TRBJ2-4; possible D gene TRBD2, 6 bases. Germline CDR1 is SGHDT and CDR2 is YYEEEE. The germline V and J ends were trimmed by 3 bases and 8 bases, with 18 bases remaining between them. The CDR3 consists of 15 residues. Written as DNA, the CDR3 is TGTGCCAGCAGCTCCCTCACGGTTTGGGGGGACATTCAGTACTTC. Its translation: CASSSLTVWGDIQYF.

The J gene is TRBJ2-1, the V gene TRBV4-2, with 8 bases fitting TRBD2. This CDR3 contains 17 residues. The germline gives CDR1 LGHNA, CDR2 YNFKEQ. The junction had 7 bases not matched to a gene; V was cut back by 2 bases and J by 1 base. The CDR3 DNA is TGTGCCAGCAGCCAATCTTTAGCGGGATCGTCCTACAATGAGCAGTTCTTC. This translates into CASSQSLAGSSYNEQFF.

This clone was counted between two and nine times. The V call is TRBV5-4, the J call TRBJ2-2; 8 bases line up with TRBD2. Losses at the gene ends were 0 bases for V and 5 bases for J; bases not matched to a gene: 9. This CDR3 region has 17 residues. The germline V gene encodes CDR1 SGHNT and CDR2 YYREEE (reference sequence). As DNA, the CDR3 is TGTGCCAGCAGCTTGGATCTAGCGGGTGGTTTGACCGGGGAGCTGTTTTTT. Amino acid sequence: CASSLDLAGGLTGELFF.

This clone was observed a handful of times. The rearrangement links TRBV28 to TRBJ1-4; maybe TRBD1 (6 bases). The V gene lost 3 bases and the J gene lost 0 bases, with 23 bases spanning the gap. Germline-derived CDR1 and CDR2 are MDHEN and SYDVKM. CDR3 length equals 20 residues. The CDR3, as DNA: TGTGCCAGCAGTTTTATTATTGGGGACATCCGACTCTCAACTAATGAAAAACTGTTTTTT. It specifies CASSFIIGDIRLSTNEKLFF.

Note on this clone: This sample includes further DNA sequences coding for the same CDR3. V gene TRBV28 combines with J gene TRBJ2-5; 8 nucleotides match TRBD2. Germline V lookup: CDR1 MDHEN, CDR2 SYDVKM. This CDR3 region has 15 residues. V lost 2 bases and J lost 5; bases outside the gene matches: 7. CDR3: CASSLPGGPRETQYF. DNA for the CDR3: TGTGCCAGCAGTTTACCGGGAGGGCCGAGGGAGACCCAGTACTTC.